The source of this T cell receptor (beta chain) is a study of OX40 agonist ivuxolimab in advanced cancers. Study details: Prior checkpoint blockade (anti-PD-1, anti-PD-L1 or anti-CTLA-4) was permitted; approximately 41% had it. Study-level results: Near-lowest levels of clonal expansion characterized partial responders at 0.1-3.0 mg/kg. Some nonresponders also had low normalized T-cell clonal expansion.

The germline CDR1 and CDR2 sequences are KGHSH and LQKENI. CDR3 length: 13 amino acids. Deletions cut 2 bases from V and 7 bases from J, with 8 bases between. The protocol was immunoSEQ multiplex PCR, while the TCRdb copy is restricted to in-frame clones and leaves out a portion. The repertoire holds roughly 76,000 clones, 70% to 85% seen once, with 0.95% to 1.3% in the top ten. This clone has only a few counts. The antigen is unknown. Sequencing was performed on CD4+ or CD8+ T cells sorted from blood, taken in a trial of the OX40 agonist ivuxolimab. V and J are TRBV18 and TRBJ1-4; no definite D call. The source of this sequence is an adult with an advanced solid tumor such as melanoma, head and neck, liver or kidney cancer. The DNA for the CDR3 is TGTGCCAGCTCACCAGGGTTGGGTGAAAAACTGTTTTTT. Its translation: CASSPGLGEKLFF. Using reference TRBV18 and TRBJ1-4 for the parts outside the CDR3, the full variable domain is NAGVMQNPRHLVRRRGQEARLRCSPMKGHSHVYWYRQLPEEGLKFMVYLQKENIIDESGMPKERFSAEFPKEGPSILRIQQVVRGDSAAYFCASSPGLGEKLFFGSGTQLSVL.